This T cell receptor (beta chain) was sequenced during a study of T cell responses to AZD1222 COVID-19 vaccine. Sequencing was performed with immunoSEQ multiplex PCR; in TCRdb, only in-frame clones are kept and a portion is missing. The data hold approximately 70,000 clones, with roughly four fifths observed a single time. Trimming removed 8 bases from V and 0 bases from J, with 8 bases in between. Germline CDR1 and CDR2: LGHDT and YNNKEL (reference sequence). This CDR3 region has 14 residues. This clonotype originated in an adult in good health. The genes are TRBV3-1 (or the pseudogene TRBV3-2) and TRBJ2-6; D remains ambiguous. Sequencing was performed on peripheral blood, taken on day 0 of AZD1222 vaccination. The CDR3 is CASSTVSGANVLTF. Here the CDR3 DNA reads TGTGCCAGCTCGACGGTCTCTGGGGCCAACGTCCTGACTTTC.